This TCR beta chain is from a study of molecular identifiers for immune sequencing clone quantification. Trimming took 5 bases from V and 2 from J; bases not matched to a gene: 8. This CDR3 spans 15 amino acids. Germline V gene sequence: CDR1 LGHNA, CDR2 YSLEER. This clonotype was counted many times. Its target is unknown. Making the bulk TCR libraries relied on previously described methods and listed TCR primers. TCRdb passed the PCR reads through MiXCR, listing each CDR3 protein once. In the table there are more than 300,000 distinct CDR3 sequences, about a fifth of which are singletons. Findings of the study overall: Clonotypes surpassing 20 RNA copies contained over 98% of effector molecules, versus under 1% in naive cells.

It was from roughly 20,000 to 1,000,000 sorted cells, with 10%, 30% or 50% RNA, that naive CD8 libraries came. The sorting of naive CD8 T cells used the CD8+CD4-CCR7+CD45RA+ phenotype. Material for sequencing was naive CD8+ T cells from blood, with Jurkat cell RNA spiked in. Noted subset: FACS-sorted CD8+CD4-CCR7+CD45RA+ naive T cells. The chain is built from TRBV4-3 and TRBJ2-7, with 8 positions matching TRBD2. This receptor was identified in a human donor in good health. Some libraries in this study had Jurkat cell RNA spiked in. The CDR3 protein is CASSGTRSLTYEQYF. DNA of the CDR3: TGCGCCAGCAGCGGGACTAGAAGCCTTACCTACGAGCAGTACTTC.